A selection of T cell receptor beta chains follows, all from one sample in a study of blood T cell repertoires in COVID-19. Produced via immunoSEQ multiplex PCR; TCRdb's table is partial and in-frame only. The table lists almost 500,000 clones, less than 90% of them singletons. The material sequenced was PBMCs or T cells enriched from blood (not recorded which). These receptors all stem from a woman aged 55-70 years who had recovered from COVID-19. CDR3s include the opening cysteine and the closing phenylalanine or tryptophan. A D gene is named only where the DNA matches it firmly.

D: -; J: TRBJ1-1; V: TRBV5-4; CDR3: CASSWAVGTEAFF
D: -; J: TRBJ2-1; V: TRBV11-2; CDR3: CASSLRGSPNEQFF
D: -; J: TRBJ2-5; V: TRBV6-5; CDR3: CASTTAGIRETQYF
D: TRBD1; J: TRBJ1-2; V: TRBV2; CDR3: CASSEAGGIGYTF
D: TRBD1; J: TRBJ1-2; V: TRBV11-2; CDR3: CASSFAGGADGYTF
D: -; J: TRBJ2-5; V: TRBV28; CDR3: CASRGAGIRETQYF
D: TRBD2; J: TRBJ2-1; V: TRBV19; CDR3: CASSPLAGVYNEQFF
D: -; J: TRBJ1-1; V: TRBV7-2; CDR3: CASSLGPQGLNTEAFF
D: TRBD1; J: TRBJ1-1; V: TRBV9; CDR3: CASSVGQGNTEAFF
D: -; J: TRBJ2-1; V: TRBV3-1/TRBV3-2; CDR3: CASSPFADSSYNEQFF
D: -; J: TRBJ2-1; V: TRBV19; CDR3: CASTRGQINEQFF
D: -; J: TRBJ2-7; V: TRBV6-6; CDR3: CASSGGTYEQYF
D: -; J: TRBJ1-6; V: TRBV2; CDR3: CASSGKYLALHF
D: -; J: TRBJ1-2; V: TRBV18; CDR3: CASSPKSRNGYTF
D: TRBD1; J: TRBJ1-1; V: TRBV7-9; CDR3: CASSPKTGSSLTEAFF
D: TRBD2; J: TRBJ2-1; V: TRBV3-1/TRBV3-2; CDR3: CASSWNGGAAKKEQFF
D: -; J: TRBJ1-1; V: TRBV5-1; CDR3: CASSLTGQNTEAFF
D: -; J: TRBJ1-4; V: TRBV9; CDR3: CASSAEQGGGEKLFF
D: TRBD1; J: TRBJ1-6; V: TRBV5-1; CDR3: CASSFGQDSPLHF
D: -; J: TRBJ2-1; V: TRBV2; CDR3: CASSVGDYNEQFF
D: -; J: TRBJ1-2; V: TRBV5-8; CDR3: CASSLRGKGYGYTF
D: -; J: TRBJ2-4; V: TRBV7-8; CDR3: CASSPNRLTLAKNIQYF
D: -; J: TRBJ2-7; V: TRBV19; CDR3: CASSIDLGSSYEQYF
D: -; J: TRBJ2-4; V: TRBV2; CDR3: CASSGRENIQYF
D: -; J: TRBJ1-3; V: TRBV3-1/TRBV3-2; CDR3: CASSGGAISGNTIYF
D: -; J: TRBJ2-5; V: TRBV2; CDR3: CASDWPDQETQYF
D: TRBD1; J: TRBJ2-3; V: TRBV5-1; CDR3: CASSSGQGADTQYF
D: -; J: TRBJ2-2; V: TRBV7-6; CDR3: CASEESGELFF
D: -; J: TRBJ1-4; V: TRBV6-5; CDR3: CASRPAGATNEKLFF
D: -; J: TRBJ2-3; V: TRBV24-1; CDR3: CATSQQGTDTQYF
D: TRBD1; J: TRBJ2-2; V: TRBV19; CDR3: CASSRRSQGADGELFF
D: -; J: TRBJ2-1; V: TRBV24-1; CDR3: CATSDLERGGEQFF
D: -; J: TRBJ1-2; V: TRBV5-1; CDR3: CASSSRSGVGYTF
D: -; J: TRBJ1-1; V: TRBV11-2; CDR3: CASSQTEITEAFF
D: -; J: TRBJ2-5; V: TRBV2; CDR3: CASTRGMGETQYF
D: -; J: TRBJ1-2; V: TRBV12-2; CDR3: CASRPDRGGYTF
D: TRBD1; J: TRBJ1-1; V: TRBV4-1; CDR3: CASSQTGGAKTEAFF
D: -; J: TRBJ1-1; V: TRBV5-1; CDR3: CASSLDGVTEAFF
D: TRBD1; J: TRBJ1-3; V: TRBV18; CDR3: CASSPYPGQGSGNTIYF